The 5 T cell receptor beta chains below come from one sample, sequenced in a study of CD8 T cells in Susac syndrome. The RNA input was roughly 0.45 to 1 ug, and it was reverse transcribed with random hexamers. Using its own MiXCR run on the immunoSEQ multiplex PCR reads, TCRdb lists one record per CDR3 protein. The table records roughly 130,000 distinct CDR3 sequences, roughly 94% of them present only once. Sequenced sample: CD4+ T cells from PBMCs. The receptors originated from a human donor with multiple sclerosis.

The J gene is TRBJ2-7, the V gene TRBV18, with D perhaps TRBD1 (7 bases). The V and J ends lost 1 base and 7 bases respectively, with 17 bases between them. There are 15 residues in the CDR3. The germline V gene encodes CDR1 KGHSH and CDR2 LQKENI. The DNA for the CDR3 is TGTGCCAGCTCACCACAAAGAGGGGGCGCGGGGGAGCAGTACTTC. This gives the protein CASSPQRGGAGEQYF.

The chain joins TRBV29-1 to TRBJ1-1; D uncertain. Per the germline V gene, CDR1 is SQVTM and CDR2 is ANQGSEA. The CDR3 has 15 amino acids. The CDR3 here is CSAAYTGLMNTEAFF. In DNA, the CDR3 is TGCAGTGCCGCCTACACCGGACTCATGAACACTGAAGCTTTCTTT.

This chain links TRBV6-2 or TRBV6-3 with TRBJ1-6, with D possibly TRBD1 on 6 matching bases. The germline V gene has CDR1 MNHEY and CDR2 SVGEGT. The CDR3 has 18 residues. The germline V and J ends were trimmed by 0 bases and 3 bases, with 15 bases remaining between them. The CDR3 reads CASSYSRGEISYNSPLHF. The CDR3 bases are TGTGCCAGCAGTTACTCCAGGGGCGAGATAAGCTATAATTCACCCCTCCACTTT.

This chain connects TRBV7-2 to TRBJ2-1; D not resolved. Germline CDR1 SGHTA, CDR2 FQGNSA. The V end was cut by 5 bases, the J end by 9 bases, with 17 bases between. The CDR3 runs to 14 residues. The CDR3 nucleotides read TGTGCCAGCAGCGCACCAGTACATTCTGTTGAGCAGTTCTTC. Its protein is CASSAPVHSVEQFF. The full variable domain, its missing parts supplied by reference TRBV7-2 and TRBJ2-1, is GAGVSQSPSNKVTEKGKDVELRCDPISGHTALYWYRQSLGQGLEFLIYFQGNSAPDKSGLPSDRFSAERTGGSVSTLTIQRTQQEDSAVYLCASSAPVHSVEQFFGPGTRLTVL.

This clonotype has only one observation. The gene calls are TRBV3-1 and TRBJ1-2, with a possible D match to TRBD1 (6 bases). The CDR3 spans 13 residues. Germline CDR1 LGHDT, CDR2 YNNKEL (reference sequence). V gave up 2 bases and J gave up 5 bases, with 9 bases separating them. CDR3 protein: CASSQWTAYGYTF. CDR3 coding DNA: TGTGCCAGCAGCCAATGGACAGCTTATGGCTACACCTTC.